This TCR beta chain was sequenced during a study of T cell responses to AZD1222 COVID-19 vaccine. Study background: Some second doses came at about 4 weeks and others at about 12 weeks; these were pooled.

This table comes from immunoSEQ multiplex PCR, and its TCRdb copy is limited to in-frame clones, with some not included. There are 100,000 to 150,000 clones in the sample; 88% occur only once, and 3.5% to 4.5% lies in the top ten. The CDR3 length is 13 residues. Germline V lookup: CDR1 SQVTM, CDR2 ANQGSEA. Unmatched junction bases numbered 6, after V lost 5 bases and J lost 6 bases. This specimen was peripheral blood, taken on day 0 of AZD1222 vaccination. V and J are TRBV29-1 and TRBJ2-3; 9 nucleotides agree with TRBD2. The receptor was derived from an adult in good health. In DNA, the CDR3 is TGCAGCGTTTGGCGGGGGGGTAGGGATACGCAGTATTTT. It encodes CSVWRGGRDTQYF.